Following are 10 T cell receptor beta chains from one sample sequenced in a study of blood T cell repertoires in COVID-19 (dated by TCRdb to the early 2020s). Library preparation used the immunoSEQ multiplex PCR assay. The clones in this table, taken by TCRdb from immuneACCESS, are in-frame only. Not every clone is retained; where verified, under half of the shortfall comes from an unresolved V gene, and the cause of the rest is unknown. This sample has a few hundred thousand clones in its table, and roughly 90% of those were observed once. The ten largest account for over 8% of the sample. Sequencing was performed on PBMCs or T cells enriched from blood (not recorded which). The source of these receptors is a woman aged 40 to 50 who had recovered from COVID-19.

The chain has TRBV7-8 and TRBJ2-5; D uncertain. Trimming removed 0 bases at V and 5 bases at J, with 7 bases between. CDR3 length: 13 residues. Germline CDR1 is SGHVS and CDR2 is FQNEAQ. The CDR3 loop is CASSLARLETQYF. The CDR3 DNA follows: TGTGCCAGCAGCTTAGCTCGTCTGGAGACCCAGTACTTC.

V gene TRBV18 combines with J gene TRBJ1-3; the match to TRBD1 covers 7 bases. After removal of 6 bases from V and 0 bases from J, the junction contained 5 bases not matched to a gene. The CDR3 loop spans 15 amino acids. Germline-derived CDR1 and CDR2 are KGHSH and LQKENI. The CDR3 region is CASSADRVSGNTIYF. CDR3 bases: TGTGCCAGCTCTGCCGACAGGGTCTCTGGAAACACCATATATTTT.

The gene calls are TRBV9 and TRBJ2-1; unclear D gene. This CDR3 spans 15 amino acids. Trimming took 0 bases from V and 9 from J, leaving 16 bases between them. Germline CDR1 SGDLS, CDR2 YYNGEE. In DNA form, the CDR3 reads TGTGCCAGCAGCGTAGTGTCCTTAGTGGGCGCTGAGCAGTTCTTC. Protein sequence: CASSVVSLVGAEQFF.

The genes are TRBV7-2 and TRBJ2-1, with D maybe TRBD1 (6 bases). CDR3 length: 15 residues. CDR1 is SGHTA, CDR2 FQGNSA, per germline. V shed 1 base and J shed 5 bases, with 12 bases lying between them. CDR3 nucleotides: TGTGCCAGCAGCTTAGGGGGGCGCCCCGACAATGAGCAGTTCTTC. This encodes CASSLGGRPDNEQFF. Combining the CDR3 with reference TRBV7-2 and TRBJ2-1 gives the whole variable domain GAGVSQSPSNKVTEKGKDVELRCDPISGHTALYWYRQSLGQGLEFLIYFQGNSAPDKSGLPSDRFSAERTGGSVSTLTIQRTQQEDSAVYLCASSLGGRPDNEQFFGPGTRLTVL.

This rearrangement joins TRBV29-1 to TRBJ2-3, with TRBD2 matching 8 bases. Trimming removed 4 bases from V and 2 bases from J; junction bases left unmatched: 8. This CDR3 region has 15 residues. Germline V gene sequence: CDR1 SQVTM, CDR2 ANQGSEA. The CDR3 DNA reads TGCAGCGTTGCATGGGTAGCGGGGTCCACAGATACGCAGTATTTT. Translating gives CSVAWVAGSTDTQYF.

The chain joins TRBV7-3 to TRBJ2-7, with D possibly TRBD2 on 6 matching bases. V gave up 5 bases and J gave up 4 bases, with 18 bases separating them. The V gene's germline CDR1 is SGHTA and CDR2 FQGTGA. This CDR3 contains 15 residues. The chain's CDR3 is CASSLMASESYEQYF. In DNA, the CDR3 is TGTGCCAGCAGCCTCATGGCTAGCGAGTCTTACGAGCAGTACTTC.

The chain uses TRBV2 and TRBJ1-2; D is undetermined. This CDR3 has 14 amino acids. The germline CDR1 and CDR2 sequences are SNHLY and FYNNEI. Trimming cost V 2 bases and J 3 bases, with 10 bases left between them. CDR3 in DNA: TGTGCCAGCAGTGAACTGAACACCGACTATGGCTACACCTTC. Amino acids: CASSELNTDYGYTF.

The sample holds one count of this clone. A junction end diverges from the germline sequence, so it may reflect a read error. CDR3 nucleotide sequence: TGTGCCAGCAGGTTATCAGGGGATCAAGAGACCCAGTACTTC. It yields the protein CASRLSGDQETQYF. The rearrangement joins TRBV27 to TRBJ2-5, with a tentative D call TRBD1 (6 bases). Per the germline V gene, CDR1 is MNHEY and CDR2 is SMNVEV (reference sequence). The CDR3 is made up of 14 amino acids.

The V gene is TRBV7-8, the J gene TRBJ1-3; 8 nucleotides agree with TRBD1. In germline, CDR1 is SGHVS, CDR2 FQNEAQ. Trimming took 5 bases from V and 2 from J; bases not matched to a gene: 8. This CDR3 has 16 residues. CDR3 sequence: CASSLRDRNAGNTIYF. The CDR3 nucleotides are TGTGCCAGCAGCCTCCGGGACAGGAACGCTGGAAACACCATATATTTT.

This chain uses TRBV30 with TRBJ1-2; D ambiguous. The CDR3 runs 11 residues. V gave up 1 base and J gave up 7 bases, with 7 bases separating them. Germline-derived CDR1 and CDR2 are GTSNPN and SVGIG (reference sequence). Here the CDR3 DNA reads TGTGCCTGGAGTGGAGCTTTTGGCTACACCTTC. This gives the protein CAWSGAFGYTF.